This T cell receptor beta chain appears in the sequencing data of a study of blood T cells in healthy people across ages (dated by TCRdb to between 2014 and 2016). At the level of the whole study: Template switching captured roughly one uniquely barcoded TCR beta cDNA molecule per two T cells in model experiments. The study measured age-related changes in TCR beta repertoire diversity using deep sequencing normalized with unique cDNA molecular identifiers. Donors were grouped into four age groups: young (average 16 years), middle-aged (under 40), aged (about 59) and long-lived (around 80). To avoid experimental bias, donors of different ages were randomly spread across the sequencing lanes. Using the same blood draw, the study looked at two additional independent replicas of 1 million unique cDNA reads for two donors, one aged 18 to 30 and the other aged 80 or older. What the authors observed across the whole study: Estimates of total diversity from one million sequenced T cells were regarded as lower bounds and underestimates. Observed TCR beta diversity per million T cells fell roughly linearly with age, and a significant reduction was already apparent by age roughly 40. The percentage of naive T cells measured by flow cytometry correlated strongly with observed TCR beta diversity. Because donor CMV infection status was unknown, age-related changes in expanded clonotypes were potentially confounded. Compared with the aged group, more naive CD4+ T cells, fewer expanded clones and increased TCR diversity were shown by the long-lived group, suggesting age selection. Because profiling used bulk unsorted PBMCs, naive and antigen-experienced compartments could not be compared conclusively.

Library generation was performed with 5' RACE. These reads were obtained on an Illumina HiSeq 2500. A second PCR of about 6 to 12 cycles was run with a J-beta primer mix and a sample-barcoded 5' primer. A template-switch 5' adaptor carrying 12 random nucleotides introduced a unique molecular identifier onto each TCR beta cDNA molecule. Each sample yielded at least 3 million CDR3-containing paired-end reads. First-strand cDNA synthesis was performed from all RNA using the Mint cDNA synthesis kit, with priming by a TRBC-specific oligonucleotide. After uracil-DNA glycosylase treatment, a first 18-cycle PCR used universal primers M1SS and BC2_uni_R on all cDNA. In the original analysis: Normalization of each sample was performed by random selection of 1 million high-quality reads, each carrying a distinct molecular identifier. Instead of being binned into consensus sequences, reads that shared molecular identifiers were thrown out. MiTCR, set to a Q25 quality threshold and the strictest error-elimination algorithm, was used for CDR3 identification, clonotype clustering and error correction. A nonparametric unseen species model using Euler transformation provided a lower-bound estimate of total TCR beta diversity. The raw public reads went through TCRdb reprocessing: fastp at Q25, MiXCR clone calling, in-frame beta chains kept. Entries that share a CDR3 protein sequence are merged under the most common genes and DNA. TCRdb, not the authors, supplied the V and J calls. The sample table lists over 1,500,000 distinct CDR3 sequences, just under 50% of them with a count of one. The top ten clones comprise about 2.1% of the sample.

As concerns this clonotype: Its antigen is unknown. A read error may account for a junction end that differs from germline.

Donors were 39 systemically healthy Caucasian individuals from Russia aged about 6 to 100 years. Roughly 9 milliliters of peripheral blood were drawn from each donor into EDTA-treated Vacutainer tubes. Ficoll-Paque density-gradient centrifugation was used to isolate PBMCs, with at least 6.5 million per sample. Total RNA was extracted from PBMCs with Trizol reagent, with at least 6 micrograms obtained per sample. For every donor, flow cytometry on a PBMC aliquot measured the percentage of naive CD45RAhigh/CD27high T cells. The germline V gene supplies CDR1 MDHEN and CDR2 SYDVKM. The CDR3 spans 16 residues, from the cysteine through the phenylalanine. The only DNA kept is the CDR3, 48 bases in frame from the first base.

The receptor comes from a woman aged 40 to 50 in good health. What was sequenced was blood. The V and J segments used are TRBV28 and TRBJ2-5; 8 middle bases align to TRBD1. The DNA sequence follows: TGTACCAGCAGCCACGAAGGGACAGGATCTGACTACAAGCAGTACTTC. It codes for CTSSHEGTGSDYKQYF. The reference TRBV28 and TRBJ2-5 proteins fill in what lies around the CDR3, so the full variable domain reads DVKVTQSSRYLVKRTGEKVFLECVQDMDHENMFWYRQDPGLGLRLIYFSYDVKMKEKGDIPEGYSVSREKKERFSLILESASTNQTSMYLCTSSHEGTGSDYKQYFGPGTRLLVL.